The clone carrying this T cell receptor beta chain was recorded once. The antigen is not known. The record originates from a study of T cells in narcolepsy. Study observations and caveats: Autoreactive HCRT-specific and TRIB2-specific clonotypes were marked in same-patient CSF-versus-blood CD4+ comparisons. Reportedly, autoreactive clonotypes were serially detected in patients' blood but not controls'. Some memory CD4+ repertoires had no autoreactive clone sequences.

Using immunoSEQ multiplex PCR, the repertoire was profiled, and TCRdb retains in-frame clones only, with some absent. The sample carries approximately 38,000 clones, roughly nine tenths recorded once. The germline V and J ends were trimmed by 1 base and 1 base, with 12 bases remaining between them. The CDR3 sequence is 16 residues long. Germline V CDR1 and CDR2: MGHRA, YSYEKL. V and J are TRBV4-1 and TRBJ2-3; a possible D gene is TRBD2 (6 bases). The source is a human donor with narcolepsy. The sequenced sample was CD45RA- memory CD4+ T cells from PBMCs. The CDR3 coding sequence is TGCGCCAGCAGCCAAGGGGTTAGCGGAGGCACAGATACGCAGTATTTT. This gives the protein CASSQGVSGGTDTQYF.